The T cell receptor beta chain under discussion was sequenced for a study of graft-versus-host responses after intestinal transplantation. Study as a whole: Among the recipients, all got anti-thymocyte globulin induction and then tacrolimus and steroids for two to four years.

About this clone: Its antigen is not identified.

The study's findings and limits: GvH clones detected in recipient marrow included some appearing first in ileum or blood. Individuals who had graft-donor T cell macrochimerism had allografts that showed high graft-versus-host to host-versus-graft clonal ratios. The study associated peak circulating GvH clone levels with early post-transplant HvG declines.

Repertoires were generated with immunoSEQ multiplex PCR, while TCRdb's copy carries only in-frame clones and drops some. This table has fewer than 120,000 clones, 80% to 95% appearing once. The CDR3 consists of 14 residues. The germline V and J ends were trimmed by 1 base and 6 bases, with 10 bases remaining between them. CDR1 MGHRA and CDR2 YSYEKL come from the germline V gene. This specimen consisted of unstimulated CD8+ T cells sorted from spleen or lymph node cells, obtained before intestinal transplant. The clonotype originates from a human donor who received an intestinal transplant. This chain links TRBV4-1 with TRBJ1-5, with D possibly matching TRBD1 (5 bases). The CDR3 DNA reads TGCGCCAGCAGCCAAGGTGTGGGGGGTCAGCCCCAGCATTTT. It encodes CASSQGVGGQPQHF.